This T cell receptor (beta chain) derives from a study of CD8 T cells in ankylosing spondylitis. Study findings and constraints: There was reportedly significant enrichment of clones that were disease-linked in matched ankylosing spondylitis synovial fluid. A motif in TCR beta, a set of under ten highly homologous variants, appeared characteristic of ankylosing spondylitis blood.

One entry per CDR3 protein results from TCRdb running MiXCR on the 5' RACE reads. The sample records 300,000 to 350,000 distinct CDR3 sequences, 11% being singletons. There are 17 residues in the CDR3. The germline V gene encodes CDR1 LGHNA and CDR2 YNFKEQ. The ends lost 4 bases at V and 2 bases at J; junction bases unmatched: 11. This clonotype came up a few times. The antigen remains unidentified. The gene calls are TRBV4-2 and TRBJ2-3, with 8 positions matching TRBD1. The sample was blood, either unsorted or a sorted T cell fraction (not recorded which). The source is a female donor with ankylosing spondylitis or in good health (not recorded which). This chain's CDR3 is CASSPSQGAGPTDTQYF. The CDR3 bases are TGTGCCAGCAGCCCTTCCCAGGGGGCAGGCCCCACAGATACGCAGTATTTT.